This entry describes one T cell receptor beta chain. Trimming at V came to 5 bases and at J to 6 bases, leaving 6 bases not matched to a gene. Germline loops: CDR1 SGHAT, CDR2 FQNNGV. The CDR3 is 15 amino acids. These data are taken from a study of shared clonotypes between healthy human individuals. Study in general: There were three CD4 naive, three CD4 memory, two CD8 naive and one CD8 memory plates per donor.

Measured with immunoSEQ multiplex PCR; TCRdb has only the in-frame clones, and not every one. The sample carries about 2.1 million clones, just over 90% recorded once. CD45RO negativity and positive selection for CCR7 defined naive CD8 cells, a population that excluded terminally differentiated effector memory CD45RA+ cells. Healthy HIV-negative adults with no recent acute infections or vaccinations were recruited as donors. The chain couples TRBV11-2 to TRBJ2-1, with 11 bases lining up with TRBD1. The specimen was naive CD8+ T cells from PBMCs. This TCR was sampled from a man younger than 35 in good health. Some clones in this sample may be carry-over from other donors' samples. The DNA for the CDR3 is TGTGCCAGCAGCCACCCTGGACAGGGGGCCAATGAGCAGTTCTTC. It specifies CASSHPGQGANEQFF.